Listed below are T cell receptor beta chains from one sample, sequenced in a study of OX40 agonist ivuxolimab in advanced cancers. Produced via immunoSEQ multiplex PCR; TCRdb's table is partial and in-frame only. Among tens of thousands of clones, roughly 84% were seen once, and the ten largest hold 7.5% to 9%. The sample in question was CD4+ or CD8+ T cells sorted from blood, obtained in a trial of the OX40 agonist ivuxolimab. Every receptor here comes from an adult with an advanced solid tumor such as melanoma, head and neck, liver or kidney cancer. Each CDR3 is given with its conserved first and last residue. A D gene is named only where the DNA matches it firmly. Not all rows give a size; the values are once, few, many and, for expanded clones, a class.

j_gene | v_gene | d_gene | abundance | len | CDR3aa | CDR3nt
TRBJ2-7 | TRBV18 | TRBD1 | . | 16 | CASSPQVQGASYEQYF | TGTGCCAGCTCACCGCAGGTCCAGGGGGCTTCCTACGAGCAGTACTTC
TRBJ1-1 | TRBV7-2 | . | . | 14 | CASSLVQGNTEAFF | TGTGCCAGCAGCTTAGTTCAGGGGAACACTGAAGCTTTCTTT
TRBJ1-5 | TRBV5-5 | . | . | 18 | CASSLFPRGQFSNQPQHF | TGTGCCAGCAGCTTGTTCCCCCGTGGACAGTTTAGCAATCAGCCCCAGCATTTT
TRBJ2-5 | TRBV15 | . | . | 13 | CATSRGIQETQYF | TGTGCCACCAGCAGAGGAATCCAAGAGACCCAGTACTTC
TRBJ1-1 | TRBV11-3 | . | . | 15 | CASSEVGVMNTEAFF | TGTGCCAGCAGCGAAGTAGGAGTAATGAACACTGAAGCTTTCTTT
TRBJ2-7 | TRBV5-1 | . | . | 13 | CASSLEGNYEQYF | TGCGCCAGCAGCTTGGAAGGGAACTACGAGCAGTACTTC
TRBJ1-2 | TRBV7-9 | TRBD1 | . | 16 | CASSLSTWEGAYGYTF | TGTGCCAGCAGCTTATCTACCTGGGAGGGGGCTTATGGCTACACCTTC
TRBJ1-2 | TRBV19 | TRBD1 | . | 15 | CASNWDRNGGYGYTF | TGTGCCAGTAACTGGGACAGGAACGGAGGCTATGGCTACACCTTC
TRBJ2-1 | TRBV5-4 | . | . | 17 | CASSVISGKSSYNEQFF | TGTGCCAGCAGCGTAATTAGCGGAAAGAGCTCCTACAATGAGCAGTTCTTC
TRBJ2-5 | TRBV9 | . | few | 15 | CASSVVGELQETQYF | TGTGCCAGCAGCGTAGTCGGGGAACTACAAGAGACCCAGTACTTC
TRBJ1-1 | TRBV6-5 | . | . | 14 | CASSLDPMNTEAFF | TGTGCCAGCAGCCTCGACCCGATGAACACTGAAGCTTTCTTT
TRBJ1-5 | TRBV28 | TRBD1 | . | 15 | CASSLPGTAYQPQHF | TGTGCCAGCAGTCTTCCCGGGACAGCTTATCAGCCCCAGCATTTT
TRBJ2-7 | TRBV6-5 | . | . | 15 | CASSYGDIKIYEQYF | TGTGCCAGCAGTTACGGGGACATAAAAATTTACGAGCAGTACTTC
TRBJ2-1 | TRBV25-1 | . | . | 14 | CASSEGKSYNEQFF | TGTGCCAGCAGTGAAGGTAAATCCTACAATGAGCAGTTCTTC
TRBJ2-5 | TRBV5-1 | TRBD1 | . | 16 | CASSLIQGAEQETQYF | TGCGCCAGCAGCTTAATACAGGGGGCAGAACAAGAGACCCAGTACTTC
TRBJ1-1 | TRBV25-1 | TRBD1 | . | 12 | CASSGQGGEAFF | TGTGCCAGCAGTGGACAGGGCGGTGAAGCTTTCTTT
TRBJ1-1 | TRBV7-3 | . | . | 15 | CASSFGTGLNTEAFF | TGTGCCAGCAGCTTCGGGACCGGCTTGAACACTGAAGCTTTCTTT
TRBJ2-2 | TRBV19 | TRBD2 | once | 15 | CASSRGSVTTGELFF | TGTGCCAGTAGTCGCGGGAGTGTAACCACCGGGGAGCTGTTTTTT
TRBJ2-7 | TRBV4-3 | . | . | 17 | CASSQVWTGSPPYEQYF | TGCGCCAGCAGCCAAGTCTGGACGGGAAGCCCCCCCTACGAGCAGTACTTC
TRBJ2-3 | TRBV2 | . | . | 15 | CASSERGYSTDTQYF | TGTGCCAGCAGTGAACGGGGGTATAGCACAGATACGCAGTATTTT
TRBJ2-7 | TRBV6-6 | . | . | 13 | CASRPQGFYEQYF | TGTGCCAGCAGGCCACAGGGATTCTACGAGCAGTACTTC
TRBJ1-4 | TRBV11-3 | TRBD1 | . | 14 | CASSLGTVNEKLFF | TGTGCCAGCAGCTTGGGGACAGTGAATGAAAAACTGTTTTTT
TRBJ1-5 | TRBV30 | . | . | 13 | CAWSGTGNQPQHF | TGTGCCTGGAGTGGGACGGGAAATCAGCCCCAGCATTTT
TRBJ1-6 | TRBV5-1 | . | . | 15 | CASSSEGEMSRPLHF | TGCGCCAGCAGCTCGGAGGGGGAAATGAGCAGGCCCCTCCACTTT
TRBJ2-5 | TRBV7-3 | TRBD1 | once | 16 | CASSKTGGLSGETQYF | TGTGCCAGCAGCAAGACAGGGGGCTTAAGCGGAGAGACCCAGTACTTC
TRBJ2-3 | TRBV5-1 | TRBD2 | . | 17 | CASSYGLAGGPGDTQYF | TGCGCCAGCAGCTACGGACTAGCGGGAGGGCCAGGGGATACGCAGTATTTT
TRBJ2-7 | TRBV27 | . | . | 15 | CASSSTPKYPYEQYF | TGTGCCAGCAGTTCCACACCCAAATACCCTTACGAGCAGTACTTC
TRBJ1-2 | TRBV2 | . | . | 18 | CASSEFMAGGRANYGYTF | TGTGCCAGCAGTGAATTTATGGCGGGGGGGCGCGCTAACTATGGCTACACCTTC
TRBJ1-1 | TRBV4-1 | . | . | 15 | CASSPVVGSNTEAFF | TGCGCCAGCAGCCCTGTCGTGGGGTCTAACACTGAAGCTTTCTTT
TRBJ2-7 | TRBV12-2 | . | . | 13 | CATYSGDPYEQYF | TGTGCAACTTATAGCGGGGATCCCTACGAGCAGTACTTC
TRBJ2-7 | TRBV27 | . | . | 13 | CASSLWIGDEQYF | TGTGCCAGCAGTTTATGGATAGGGGACGAGCAGTACTTC
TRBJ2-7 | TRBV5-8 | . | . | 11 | CASSLGDEQYF | TGTGCCAGCAGCTTGGGGGACGAGCAGTACTTC
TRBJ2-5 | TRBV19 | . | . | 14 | CASRPIGSVETQYF | TGTGCCAGTAGGCCCATCGGGAGCGTGGAGACCCAGTACTTC
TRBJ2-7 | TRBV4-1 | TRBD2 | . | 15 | CASSQDLAGALEQYF | TGCGCCAGCAGCCAAGATTTGGCGGGAGCCCTCGAGCAGTACTTC
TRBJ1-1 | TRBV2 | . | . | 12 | CASSERGTEAFF | TGTGCCAGCAGTGAAAGGGGCACTGAAGCTTTCTTT
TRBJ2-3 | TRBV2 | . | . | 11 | CARSYTDTQYF | TGTGCCAGGAGTTACACAGATACGCAGTATTTT
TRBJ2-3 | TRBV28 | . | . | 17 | CASIQSPGFNPGDTQYF | TGTGCCAGCATCCAATCCCCGGGATTTAACCCCGGGGATACGCAGTATTTT
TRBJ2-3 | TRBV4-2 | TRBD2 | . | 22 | CASSQVRAAGVAPGLGPDTQYF | TGTGCCAGCAGCCAAGTTAGGGCCGCCGGGGTGGCGCCGGGACTAGGGCCAGATACGCAGTATTTT
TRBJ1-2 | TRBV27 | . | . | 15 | CASSLSRWGDYGYTF | TGTGCCAGCAGTTTATCTAGGTGGGGGGACTATGGCTACACCTTC
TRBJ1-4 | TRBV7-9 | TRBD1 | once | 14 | CASSLDRGREKLFF | TGTGCCAGCAGCTTAGACAGGGGTAGGGAAAAACTGTTTTTT
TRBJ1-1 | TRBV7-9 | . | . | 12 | CASSLSGGEAFF | TGTGCCAGCAGCTTGAGTGGCGGTGAAGCTTTCTTT
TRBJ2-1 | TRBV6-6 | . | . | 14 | CASSYSGSQDEQFF | TGTGCCAGCAGTTACTCGGGCAGCCAGGATGAGCAGTTCTTC
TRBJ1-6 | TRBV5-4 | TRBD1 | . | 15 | CASSHGGDRGSPLHF | TGTGCCAGCAGCCATGGTGGGGACAGGGGTTCACCCCTCCACTTT
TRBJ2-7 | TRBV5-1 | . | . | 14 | CASSSPDRSHEQYF | TGCGCCAGCAGCTCCCCCGACCGAAGCCACGAGCAGTACTTC
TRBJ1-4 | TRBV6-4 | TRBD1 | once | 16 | CAREIEGQDSRSGLFF | TGTGCCAGAGAGATCGAGGGACAGGACTCCCGTAGCGGACTGTTTTTT
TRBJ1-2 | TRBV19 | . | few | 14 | CASRTYTANYGYTF | TGTGCCAGTAGGACCTACACAGCTAACTATGGCTACACCTTC
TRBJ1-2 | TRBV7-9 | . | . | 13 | CASSHGQNYGYTF | TGTGCCAGCAGCCACGGACAGAACTATGGCTACACCTTC
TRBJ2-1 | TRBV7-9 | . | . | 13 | CASSFSSANEQFF | TGTGCCAGCAGCTTTTCAAGCGCGAATGAGCAGTTCTTC
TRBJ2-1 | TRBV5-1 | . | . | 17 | CASSFGALANSYNEQFF | TGCGCCAGCAGCTTTGGGGCCCTAGCGAACTCCTACAATGAGCAGTTCTTC
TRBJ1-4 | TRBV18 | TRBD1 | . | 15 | CASSSGTDRGGKLFF | TGTGCCAGCTCAAGCGGGACAGATAGAGGAGGAAAACTGTTTTTT
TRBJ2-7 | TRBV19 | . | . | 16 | CASSNPGSPRSYEQYF | TGTGCCAGTAGTAACCCCGGAAGTCCACGGTCCTACGAGCAGTACTTC
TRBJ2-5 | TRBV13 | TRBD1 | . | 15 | CASSLDRQGGETQYF | TGTGCCAGCAGCTTAGATCGACAGGGTGGCGAGACCCAGTACTTC
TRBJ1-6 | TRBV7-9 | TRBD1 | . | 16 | CASSLGNDRGYSPLHF | TGTGCCAGCAGCTTAGGTAACGACAGGGGCTATTCACCCCTCCACTTT
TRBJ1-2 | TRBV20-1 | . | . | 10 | CSARDYGYTF | TGCAGTGCTAGGGACTATGGCTACACCTTC
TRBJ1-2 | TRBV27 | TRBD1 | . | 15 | CASSSGTGASYGYTF | TGTGCCAGCAGTTCCGGGACAGGGGCCTCCTATGGCTACACCTTC
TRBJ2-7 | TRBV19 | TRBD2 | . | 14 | CASSISSGRTEQYF | TGTGCCAGTAGTATTTCCAGCGGGAGAACCGAGCAGTACTTC